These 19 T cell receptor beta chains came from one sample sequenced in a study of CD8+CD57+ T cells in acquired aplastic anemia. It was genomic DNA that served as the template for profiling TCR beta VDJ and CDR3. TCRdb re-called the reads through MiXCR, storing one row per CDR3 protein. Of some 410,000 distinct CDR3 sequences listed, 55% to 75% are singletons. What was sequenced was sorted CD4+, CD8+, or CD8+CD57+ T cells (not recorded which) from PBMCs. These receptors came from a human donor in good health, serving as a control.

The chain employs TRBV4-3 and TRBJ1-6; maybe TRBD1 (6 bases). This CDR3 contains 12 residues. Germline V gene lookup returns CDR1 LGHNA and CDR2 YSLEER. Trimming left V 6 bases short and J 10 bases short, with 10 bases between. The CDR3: CASSEGGSPLHF. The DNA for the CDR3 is TGCGCCAGCAGTGAAGGGGGATCACCCCTCCACTTT.

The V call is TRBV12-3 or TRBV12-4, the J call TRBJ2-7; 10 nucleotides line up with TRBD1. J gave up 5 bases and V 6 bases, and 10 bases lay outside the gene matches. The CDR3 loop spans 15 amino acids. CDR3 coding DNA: TGTGCCAGCAGCCCGACGGGGGGACAGGGGAACGAGCAGTACTTC. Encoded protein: CASSPTGGQGNEQYF.

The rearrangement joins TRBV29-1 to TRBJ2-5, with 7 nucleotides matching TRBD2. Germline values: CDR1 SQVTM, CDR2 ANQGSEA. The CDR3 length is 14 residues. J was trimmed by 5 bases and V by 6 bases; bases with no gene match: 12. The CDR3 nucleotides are TGCAGCGTGCCCCCGCCTTGGGGGGGGGAGACCCAGTACTTC. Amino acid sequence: CSVPPPWGGETQYF.

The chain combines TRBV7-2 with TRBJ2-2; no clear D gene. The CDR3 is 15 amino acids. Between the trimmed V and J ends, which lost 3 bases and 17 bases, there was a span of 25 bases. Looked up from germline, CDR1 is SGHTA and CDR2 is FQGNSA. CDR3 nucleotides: TGTGCCAGCAGCTTGGTGGGATTGAGTTCACCCCTCCACTTTTTT. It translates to CASSLVGLSSPLHFF. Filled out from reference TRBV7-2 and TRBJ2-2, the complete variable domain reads GAGVSQSPSNKVTEKGKDVELRCDPISGHTALYWYRQSLGQGLEFLIYFQGNSAPDKSGLPSDRFSAERTGGSVSTLTIQRTQQEDSAVYLCASSLVGLSSPLHFFGEGSRLTVL.

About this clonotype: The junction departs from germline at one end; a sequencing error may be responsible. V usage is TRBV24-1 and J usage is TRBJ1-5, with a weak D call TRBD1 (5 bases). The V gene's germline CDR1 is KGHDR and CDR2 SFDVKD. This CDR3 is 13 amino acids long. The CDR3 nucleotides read TGTGCCACCAGTTACTGGAGAAAGGGGCCCAAGCATTTT. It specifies CATSYWRKGPKHF.

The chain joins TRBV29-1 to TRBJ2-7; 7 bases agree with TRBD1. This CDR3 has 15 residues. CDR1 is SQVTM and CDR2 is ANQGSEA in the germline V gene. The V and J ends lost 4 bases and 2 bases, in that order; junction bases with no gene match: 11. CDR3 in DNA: TGCAGCGTTGCCCCTCAAGGGACAGCCCCCTACGAGCAGTACTTC. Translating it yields CSVAPQGTAPYEQYF.

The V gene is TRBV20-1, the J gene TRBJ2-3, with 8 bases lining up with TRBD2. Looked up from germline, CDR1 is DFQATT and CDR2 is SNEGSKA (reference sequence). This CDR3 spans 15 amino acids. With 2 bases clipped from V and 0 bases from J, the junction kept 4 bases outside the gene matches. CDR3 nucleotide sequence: TGCAGTGCTAGACTAGCGGGCGCTAGCACAGATACGCAGTATTTT. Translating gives CSARLAGASTDTQYF.

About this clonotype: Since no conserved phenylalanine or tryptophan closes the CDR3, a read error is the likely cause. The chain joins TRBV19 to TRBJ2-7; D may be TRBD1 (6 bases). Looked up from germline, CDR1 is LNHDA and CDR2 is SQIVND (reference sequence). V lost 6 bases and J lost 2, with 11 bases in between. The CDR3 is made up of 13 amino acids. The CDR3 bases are TGTGCCAGTAGCCGACAGGTCGCCTACGAGCAGTACCTC. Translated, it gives CASSRQVAYEQYL.

CDR3 in DNA: TGTGCCAGCAGCTTAATAGGAGGGGCCGGAGATGAGCAGTTCTTC. Amino acids: CASSLIGGAGDEQFF. The chain carries TRBV5-4 and TRBJ2-1; weak D call: TRBD2 (6 bases). The germline V gene encodes CDR1 SGHNT and CDR2 YYREEE (reference sequence). There are 15 residues in the CDR3. With 2 bases removed from V and 8 bases from J, the gap between germline ends came to 17 bases.

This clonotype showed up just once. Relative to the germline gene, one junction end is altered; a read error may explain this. CDR3 loop: CASSFYGVGQFF. The DNA of the CDR3 is TGTGCCAGCAGTTTCTATGGCGTTGGGCAGTTCTTC. This chain joins TRBV5-1 and TRBJ2-1; D gene ambiguous. From germline, CDR1 is SGHRS and CDR2 YFSETQ. The CDR3 loop spans 12 amino acids. The full variable domain, completed using reference TRBV5-1 and TRBJ2-1, is KAGVTQTPRYLIKTRGQQVTLSCSPISGHRSVSWYQQTPGQGLQFLFEYFSETQRNKGNFPGRFSGRQFSNSRSEMNVSTLELGDSALYLCASSFYGVGQFFGPGTRLTVL.

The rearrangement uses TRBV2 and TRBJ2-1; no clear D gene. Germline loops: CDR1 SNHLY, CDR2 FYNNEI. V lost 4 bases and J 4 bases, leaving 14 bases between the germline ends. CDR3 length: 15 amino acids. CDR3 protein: CASSGRPDGYNEQFF. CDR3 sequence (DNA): TGTGCCAGCAGTGGGCGACCGGACGGATACAATGAGCAGTTCTTC.

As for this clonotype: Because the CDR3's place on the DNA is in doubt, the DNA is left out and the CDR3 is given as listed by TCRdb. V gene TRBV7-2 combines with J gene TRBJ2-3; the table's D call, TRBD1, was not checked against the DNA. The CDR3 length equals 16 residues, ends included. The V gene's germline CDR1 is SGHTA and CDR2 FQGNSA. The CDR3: CASSFDRGEQYFGQYF.

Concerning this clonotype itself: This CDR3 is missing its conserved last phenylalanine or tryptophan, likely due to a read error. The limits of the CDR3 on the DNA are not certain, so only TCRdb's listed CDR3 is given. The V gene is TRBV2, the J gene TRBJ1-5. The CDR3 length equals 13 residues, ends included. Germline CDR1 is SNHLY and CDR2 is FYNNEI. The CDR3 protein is CASVLEGNQPQHV.

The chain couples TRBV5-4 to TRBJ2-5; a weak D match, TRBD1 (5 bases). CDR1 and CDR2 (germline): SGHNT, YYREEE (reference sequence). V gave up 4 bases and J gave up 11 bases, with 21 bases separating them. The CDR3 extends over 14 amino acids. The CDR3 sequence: CASSPRLGPEEQYF. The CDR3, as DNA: TGTGCCAGCAGCCCCCGCCTGGGGCCAGAGGAGCAGTACTTC.

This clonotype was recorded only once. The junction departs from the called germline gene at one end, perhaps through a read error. CDR3 region: CASSLSPRVNEDFF. The CDR3 DNA reads as TGCGCCAGCAGCTTGTCGCCGCGAGTAAATGAGGATTTCTTT. The J gene is TRBJ1-1, the V gene TRBV9; no definite D call. Germline CDR1 and CDR2: SGDLS and YYNGEE. This CDR3 has 14 amino acids.

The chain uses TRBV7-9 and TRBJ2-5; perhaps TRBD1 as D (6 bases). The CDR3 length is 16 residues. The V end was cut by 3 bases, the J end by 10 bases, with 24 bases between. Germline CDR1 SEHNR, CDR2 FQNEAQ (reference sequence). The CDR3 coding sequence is TGTGCCAGCAGCTTTAGGACAGACTACGAGCAATACTTCCAGTACTTC. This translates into CASSFRTDYEQYFQYF.

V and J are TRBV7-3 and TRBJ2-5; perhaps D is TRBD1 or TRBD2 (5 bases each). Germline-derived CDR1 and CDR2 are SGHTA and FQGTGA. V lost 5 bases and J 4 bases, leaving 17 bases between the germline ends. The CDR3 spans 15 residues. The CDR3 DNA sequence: TGTGCCAGCAGCGGACAAGGACGGGCGGGAGAGACCCAGTACTTC. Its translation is CASSGQGRAGETQYF.

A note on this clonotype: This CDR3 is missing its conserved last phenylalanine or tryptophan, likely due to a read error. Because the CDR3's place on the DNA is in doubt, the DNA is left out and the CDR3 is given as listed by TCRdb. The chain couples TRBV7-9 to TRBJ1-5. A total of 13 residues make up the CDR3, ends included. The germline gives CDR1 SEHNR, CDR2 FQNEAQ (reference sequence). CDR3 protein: CASSFTGTGPSHA.

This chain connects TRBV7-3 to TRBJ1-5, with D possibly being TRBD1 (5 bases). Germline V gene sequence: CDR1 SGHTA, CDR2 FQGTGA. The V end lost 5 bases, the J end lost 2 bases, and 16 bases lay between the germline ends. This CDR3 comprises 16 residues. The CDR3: CASSAEGWGGNQPQHF. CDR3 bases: TGTGCCAGCAGCGCAGAGGGTTGGGGGGGCAATCAGCCCCAGCATTTT.